This entry lists 29 T cell receptor beta chains sequenced from one sample in a study of OX40 agonist ivuxolimab in advanced cancers. The data were produced by immunoSEQ multiplex PCR, yet TCRdb's version contains in-frame clones alone and is incomplete. In the table there are approximately 28,000 clones, more than 70% of which are singletons. The sequencing here drew on CD4+ or CD8+ T cells sorted from blood, taken in a trial of the OX40 agonist ivuxolimab. These receptors originate from an adult with an advanced solid tumor such as melanoma, head and neck, liver or kidney cancer.

Only a few counts were recorded for this clone. This sequence joins TRBV5-1 and TRBJ1-1; 10 bases map to TRBD1. The CDR3 has 15 amino acids. V shed 2 bases, J shed 3 bases, and the junction held 4 bases outside the gene matches. The germline gives CDR1 SGHRS, CDR2 YFSETQ. Written as DNA, the CDR3 is TGCGCCAGCAGCTTTGGGGGACAGGGGTACACTGAAGCTTTCTTT. This sequence encodes CASSFGGQGYTEAFF.

The chain links TRBV5-6 to TRBJ2-7; D unclear. The CDR3 loop spans 15 amino acids. The germline gives CDR1 SGHDT, CDR2 YYEEEE. Trimming pared 4 bases from V and 5 bases from J, leaving 19 bases between. The CDR3 sequence: CASSPLLTQRNEQYF. The CDR3 DNA is TGTGCCAGCAGCCCTCTCCTAACACAACGCAACGAGCAGTACTTC.

Turning to this clone: Germline is not matched at one junction end, which may reflect a read error. V and J are TRBV2 and TRBJ2-1; perhaps D is TRBD1 or TRBD2 (5 bases each). The germline V gene encodes CDR1 SNHLY and CDR2 FYNNEI. The CDR3 has 11 residues. CDR3 DNA sequence: TGTGCCAGCAGTGCGGGACCCCAGCGAGTCTTC. This gives the protein CASSAGPQRVF.

This rearrangement joins TRBV10-3 to TRBJ2-7, with TRBD1 matching over 12 bases. CDR3 size: 16 residues. From germline, CDR1 is ENHRY and CDR2 SYGVKD. V dropped 0 bases and J dropped 4; count of bases not matched to a gene: 4. The CDR3 bases are TGTGCCATCAGTGAGTCACCGGGACAGGGGGCTTACGAGCAGTACTTC. As protein: CAISESPGQGAYEQYF.

Of note for this clone: One end of the junction varies from germline; a read error may be responsible. Other DNA sequences from this sample encode an identical CDR3 as well. CDR3 region: CASSRLAGGQETQYF. The CDR3 nucleotides are TGTGCTAGCAGTCGTTTAGCGGGAGGCCAAGAGACCCAGTACTTC. This chain links TRBV6-1 with TRBJ2-5, with TRBD2 identical over 10 bases. The CDR3 totals 15 residues. Germline V CDR1 and CDR2: MNHNS, SASEGT.

With regard to this clone: The same CDR3 arises from other DNA sequences in this sample as well. V usage is TRBV7-9 and J usage is TRBJ2-2; D ambiguous. Germline lookup yields CDR1 SEHNR and CDR2 FQNEAQ (reference sequence). CDR3 length: 16 residues. Trimming pared 3 bases from V and 6 bases from J, leaving 17 bases between. CDR3 amino acids: CASSLAQWSPSGELFF. The CDR3 DNA reads as TGTGCCAGCAGCTTGGCGCAATGGAGCCCTTCCGGGGAGCTGTTTTTT. Filled out from reference TRBV7-9 and TRBJ2-2, the complete variable domain reads DTGVSQNPRHKITKRGQNVTFRCDPISEHNRLYWYRQTLGQGPEFLTYFQNEAQLEKSRLLSDRFSAERPKGSFSTLEIQRTEQGDSAMYLCASSLAQWSPSGELFFGEGSRLTVL.

The chain links TRBV9 to TRBJ2-7; tentatively, D is TRBD2 (6 bases). CDR1 SGDLS and CDR2 YYNGEE come from the germline V gene. The CDR3 has 15 amino acids. V lost 4 bases, J lost 2 bases, and 16 bases lay in between. CDR3 amino acids: CASSPMERVAYEQYF. Written as DNA, the CDR3 is TGTGCCAGCAGCCCCATGGAGCGGGTCGCCTACGAGCAGTACTTC.

The J gene is TRBJ2-2, the V gene TRBV29-1; maybe TRBD1 (6 bases). Germline CDR1 and CDR2: SQVTM and ANQGSEA. V lost 7 bases, J lost 5 bases, and 17 bases lay in between. The CDR3 is 14 amino acids. In DNA, the CDR3 is TGCAGCGGCCACAGGGCTCCATGGACCGGGGAGCTGTTTTTT. It encodes CSGHRAPWTGELFF.

The chain has TRBV4-1 and TRBJ1-2; 9 bases match TRBD1. The CDR3 sequence is 14 residues long. Per germline, CDR1 MGHRA and CDR2 YSYEKL. The ends lost 5 bases at V and 7 bases at J; junction bases unmatched: 8. DNA for the CDR3: TGCGCCAGCAGCTGGGGGACAGGGAGTACTGGCTACACCTTC. Amino acid sequence: CASSWGTGSTGYTF.

This sequence joins TRBV4-1 and TRBJ2-7, with TRBD2 as a possible D gene (6 bases). This CDR3 region has 15 residues. The germline V and J ends were trimmed by 0 bases and 0 bases, with 9 bases remaining between them. The germline V gene encodes CDR1 MGHRA and CDR2 YSYEKL. CDR3: CASSQEYSGSYEQYF. As DNA, the CDR3 is TGCGCCAGCAGCCAAGAATATAGCGGCTCCTACGAGCAGTACTTC.

The chain links TRBV19 to TRBJ1-1, with D possibly being TRBD1 (5 bases). The CDR3 is 14 amino acids. Germline loops: CDR1 LNHDA, CDR2 SQIVND (reference sequence). V lost 5 bases and J 0 bases, leaving 10 bases between the germline ends. The CDR3 region is CASSGGRMNTEAFF. In nucleotides, the CDR3 is TGTGCCAGTAGTGGGGGACGGATGAACACTGAAGCTTTCTTT.

The rearrangement joins TRBV7-9 to TRBJ1-1; 8 nucleotides agree with TRBD1. The germline gives CDR1 SEHNR, CDR2 FQNEAQ (reference sequence). Germline trimming cut 4 bases from V and 2 bases from J; bases unmatched to any gene: 3. The CDR3 length is 14 residues. In DNA form, the CDR3 reads TGTGCCAGCAGCTGGGGACAGGCTAACACTGAAGCTTTCTTT. It codes for CASSWGQANTEAFF.

This clone was seen more than once but under ten times. This sequence joins TRBV5-6 and TRBJ2-7; 9 bases map to TRBD2. V lost 2 bases, J lost 3 bases, and 0 bases stayed unmatched. This CDR3 comprises 13 residues. Per the germline V gene, CDR1 is SGHDT and CDR2 is YYEEEE. This chain's CDR3 is CASSFSGGYEQYF. CDR3 coding DNA: TGTGCCAGCAGCTTTAGCGGGGGCTACGAGCAGTACTTC.

This clone was picked up a small number of times. V usage is TRBV19 and J usage is TRBJ2-7; TRBD2 might be the D (5 bases). Trimming left V 5 bases short and J 1 base short, with 15 bases between. The V gene's germline CDR1 is LNHDA and CDR2 SQIVND (reference sequence). The CDR3 sequence is 15 residues long. CDR3 in DNA: TGTGCCAGTAGTCCCGGGATGGCAACGTCCTACGAGCAGTACTTC. Protein: CASSPGMATSYEQYF.

The V and J genes are TRBV11-2 and TRBJ1-1; D remains unclear. The length of the CDR3 is 12 residues. Trimming removed 3 bases at V and 1 base at J, with 3 bases between. Germline CDR1 is SGHAT and CDR2 is FQNNGV. The CDR3 loop is CASSFGNTEAFF. Here the CDR3 DNA reads TGTGCCAGCAGCTTCGGGAACACTGAAGCTTTCTTT.

J is TRBJ2-7 and V is TRBV7-8, with D unresolved. V was trimmed by 1 base and J by 2 bases, leaving 9 bases between them. CDR1 and CDR2 from the germline V gene are SGHVS and FQNEAQ. The CDR3 covers 14 residues. In DNA, the CDR3 is TGTGCCAGCAGCTTAGGGCGGACCCCCTACGAGCAGTACTTC. This sequence encodes CASSLGRTPYEQYF.

The DNA for the CDR3 is TGCGCCAGCAGCCAAGACAAGTCGACAGGGGTTAACTATGGCTACACCTTC. Its translation: CASSQDKSTGVNYGYTF. V gene TRBV4-1 combines with J gene TRBJ1-2; 8 bases fit TRBD1. Germline CDR1 and CDR2: MGHRA and YSYEKL. J lost 1 base, V lost 0 bases, and 7 bases had no gene match. The CDR3 is 17 residues long.

The rearrangement links TRBV7-3 to TRBJ1-2; 7 nucleotides line up with TRBD1. The germline CDR1 and CDR2 sequences are SGHTA and FQGTGA. The junction had 7 bases not matched to a gene; V was cut back by 5 bases and J by 7 bases. This CDR3 is built from 13 residues. DNA of the CDR3: TGTGCCAGCAGCGGTAAGGGGGCGCTTGGCTACACCTTC. Protein sequence: CASSGKGALGYTF.

The chain joins TRBV11-1 to TRBJ2-2; TRBD1 matches 9 bases. This CDR3 has 16 residues. From germline, CDR1 is SGHAT and CDR2 FQDESV (reference sequence). V trimming: 1 base; J trimming: 3 bases; junction bases outside the gene matches: 3. In DNA form, the CDR3 reads TGTGCCAGCAGCTTAGGGGACAGGGTTGACACCGGGGAGCTGTTTTTT. It codes for CASSLGDRVDTGELFF.

This clone qualifies as medium-sized. The chain links TRBV25-1 to TRBJ2-1; TRBD1 matches 7 bases. V dropped 3 bases and J dropped 5; count of bases not matched to a gene: 13. In germline, CDR1 is MGHDK, CDR2 SYGVNS. This CDR3 spans 17 amino acids. The CDR3 DNA follows: TGTGCCAGCAGTGATGAGACTCGGGAACAGGGGCACAATGAGCAGTTCTTC. Amino acids: CASSDETREQGHNEQFF. The variable domain in full, with the rest retrieved from reference TRBV25-1 and TRBJ2-1, is EADIYQTPRYLVIGTGKKITLECSQTMGHDKMYWYQQDPGMELHLIHYSYGVNSTEKGDLSSESTVSRIRTEHFPLTLESARPSHTSQYLCASSDETREQGHNEQFFGPGTRLTVL.

The chain couples TRBV29-1 to TRBJ2-1; 9 nucleotides align to TRBD2. V shed 1 base and J 3 bases; nucleotides not matched to a gene: 4. From germline, CDR1 is SQVTM and CDR2 ANQGSEA. CDR3 length: 15 residues. CDR3 in amino acids: CSVEAKREVYNEQFF. As DNA, the CDR3 is TGCAGCGTTGAAGCTAAGCGGGAGGTCTACAATGAGCAGTTCTTC.

In this sample, this clone turned up a few times. The chain is built from TRBV7-9 and TRBJ2-7; D is possibly TRBD1 (5 bases). With 1 base removed from V and 5 bases from J, the gap between germline ends came to 12 bases. This CDR3 has 14 residues. Germline loops: CDR1 SEHNR, CDR2 FQNEAQ (reference sequence). The CDR3 reads CASSLDPGSHEQYF. The CDR3 DNA follows: TGTGCCAGCAGCTTAGACCCAGGGTCCCACGAGCAGTACTTC.

The rearrangement uses TRBV7-9 and TRBJ2-3; D possibly corresponds to TRBD1 (5 bases). Germline-derived CDR1 and CDR2 are SEHNR and FQNEAQ (reference sequence). V lost 5 bases and J lost 4, with 13 bases in between. The length of the CDR3 is 14 residues. For the CDR3, the DNA is TGTGCCAGCAGCCTTAAGGGGCCGGCAGATACGCAGTATTTT. This sequence encodes CASSLKGPADTQYF.

V gene TRBV11-2 combines with J gene TRBJ2-5; 7 bases map to TRBD1. The V segment lost 1 base and the J segment 1 base; nucleotides outside the gene matches: 6. The CDR3 totals 16 residues. CDR1 is SGHAT and CDR2 is FQNNGV in the germline V gene. CDR3 sequence (DNA): TGTGCCAGCAGCTTAGTTTTGACAGGGCTCCAAGAGACCCAGTACTTC. Protein sequence: CASSLVLTGLQETQYF.

This clone has just one count. CDR3 amino acids: CASSFAGTSGRGWDNEQFF. DNA of the CDR3: TGTGCCAGCAGCTTTGCCGGGACTAGCGGCAGAGGGTGGGACAATGAGCAGTTCTTC. The chain has TRBV11-2 and TRBJ2-1, with 11 bases lining up with TRBD2. This CDR3 has 19 amino acids. V dropped 3 bases and J dropped 5; count of bases not matched to a gene: 15. CDR1 SGHAT and CDR2 FQNNGV come from the germline V gene.

The rearrangement joins TRBV7-8 to TRBJ2-3; D not resolved. The CDR3 length is 13 residues. Between the trimmed V and J ends, which lost 4 bases and 0 bases, there was a span of 5 bases. The germline gives CDR1 SGHVS, CDR2 FQNEAQ. CDR3 in DNA: TGTGCCAGCAGCTACTTTAGCACAGATACGCAGTATTTT. Translation gives CASSYFSTDTQYF.

The V call is TRBV5-6, the J call TRBJ2-7; 11 nucleotides agree with TRBD1. Germline CDR1 reads SGHDT; CDR2 reads YYEEEE. The CDR3 has 15 residues. V lost 0 bases, J lost 5 bases, and 4 bases stayed unmatched. The CDR3 DNA follows: TGTGCCAGCAGCTTGGGGGACAGGGGGATCCACGAGCAGTACTTC. This encodes CASSLGDRGIHEQYF.

This chain links TRBV2 with TRBJ2-7; D is possibly TRBD2 (6 bases). The V end was cut by 3 bases, the J end by 0 bases, with 9 bases between. Germline CDR1 SNHLY, CDR2 FYNNEI. This CDR3 spans 14 amino acids. The CDR3 loop reads CASSEGRDSYEQYF. Written as DNA, the CDR3 is TGTGCCAGCAGTGAGGGGCGGGACTCCTACGAGCAGTACTTC.

This clone is medium-sized. The CDR3 DNA follows: TGTGCCAGCAGCTCCACCGGCGGAGCTTTCTTT. As protein: CASSSTGGAFF. The chain carries TRBV13 and TRBJ1-1; no reliable D call. The CDR3 is 11 amino acids. Per germline, CDR1 PRHDT and CDR2 FYEKMQ (reference sequence). The V end was cut by 4 bases, the J end by 10 bases, with 10 bases between.